Presented here are 13 T cell receptor beta chains from one specimen sequenced in a study of beta chain features in type 1 diabetes. The investigators reverse transcribed all of the isolated RNA, so they sequenced expressed TCRB transcripts. The protocol was immunoSEQ multiplex PCR, while the TCRdb copy is restricted to in-frame clones and leaves out a portion. The sample has 200,000 to 250,000 clones; under 13% are singletons. Sequenced: central memory CD4+ T cells from blood. The receptors were gathered from a man between 18 and 35 years old in good health.

This clone was counted between two and nine times. The chain links TRBV6-5 to TRBJ2-2, with D possibly being TRBD1 (6 bases). Germline V gene data show CDR1 as MNHEY and CDR2 as SVGAGI. Between the trimmed V and J ends, which lost 6 bases and 7 bases, there was a span of 15 bases. This CDR3 has 14 amino acids. CDR3 DNA: TGTGCCAGCAGGATACAGGGTGTTAGCGGGGAGCTGTTTTTT. The encoded protein is CASRIQGVSGELFF.

This clone has just a few counts. The CDR3 is CSVGHPGGELFF. The DNA of the CDR3 is TGCAGCGTTGGACACCCCGGCGGGGAGCTGTTTTTT. The V gene is TRBV29-1, the J gene TRBJ2-2; no clear D. CDR1 and CDR2 from the germline V gene are SQVTM and ANQGSEA. Trimming shortened V by 4 bases and J by 7 bases, and 10 bases separated the two germline ends. This CDR3 has 12 amino acids.

This clone was found a few times. This chain uses TRBV29-1 with TRBJ1-2, with 8 bases aligning to TRBD1. The ends lost 5 bases at V and 3 bases at J; junction bases unmatched: 8. Germline CDR1 and CDR2: SQVTM and ANQGSEA. The CDR3 is 14 amino acids. The CDR3 nucleotides read TGCAGCGTTATCATACAGGGGGTCGACTATGGCTACACCTTC. Its translation is CSVIIQGVDYGYTF. Filled out from reference TRBV29-1 and TRBJ1-2, the complete variable domain reads SAVISQKPSRDICQRGTSLTIQCQVDSQVTMMFWYRQQPGQSLTLIATANQGSEATYESGFVIDKFPISRPNLTFSTLTVSNMSPEDSSIYLCSVIIQGVDYGYTFGSGTRLTVV.

The rearrangement joins TRBV19 to TRBJ2-2; D call uncertain. The CDR3 extends over 14 amino acids. Germline V gene lookup returns CDR1 LNHDA and CDR2 SQIVND (reference sequence). Trimming removed 0 bases at V and 4 bases at J, with 6 bases between. DNA for the CDR3: TGTGCCAGTAGTATAGATGCTAGCACCGGGGAGCTGTTTTTT. The encoded protein is CASSIDASTGELFF.

The chain employs TRBV7-9 and TRBJ2-5; 8 bases align to TRBD2. The J segment lost 5 bases and the V segment lost 5 bases, leaving 10 bases of the junction unmatched. Germline V gene lookup returns CDR1 SEHNR and CDR2 FQNEAQ (reference sequence). The CDR3 is 15 residues long. Here the CDR3 reads CASSRSGSSGETQYF. DNA for the CDR3: TGTGCCAGCAGCCGGAGCGGGAGTTCGGGGGAGACCCAGTACTTC.

This clone was counted many times. The chain employs TRBV5-1 and TRBJ2-5; TRBD2 matches 9 bases. V dropped 4 bases and J dropped 5; count of bases not matched to a gene: 9. There are 15 residues in the CDR3. CDR1 SGHRS and CDR2 YFSETQ come from the germline V gene. CDR3 amino acids: CASSAIAGDGETQYF. The CDR3 nucleotides are TGCGCCAGCAGCGCAATAGCGGGAGATGGGGAGACCCAGTACTTC.

V is TRBV11-2 and J is TRBJ2-1, with D possibly called TRBD1 or TRBD2 (5 bases each). CDR3 length equals 14 residues. V lost 5 bases, J lost 4 bases, and 12 bases lay in between. The V gene's germline CDR1 is SGHAT and CDR2 FQNNGV. Here the CDR3 DNA reads TGTGCCAGCAGCGTCGGGACCATGTACAATGAGCAGTTCTTC. Encoded protein: CASSVGTMYNEQFF.

This clone was detected only a few times. This sequence joins TRBV29-1 and TRBJ1-2; tentatively, D is TRBD1 (5 bases). This CDR3 contains 14 residues. Trimming stripped 1 base from V and 0 bases from J, with 9 bases between. Germline V gene lookup returns CDR1 SQVTM and CDR2 ANQGSEA. The CDR3 DNA follows: TGCAGCGTTGAAGGGAAGACAGCTAACTATGGCTACACCTTC. Its translation: CSVEGKTANYGYTF.

This clone was observed a few times. The rearrangement joins TRBV5-1 to TRBJ2-1; TRBD2 matches at 11 bases. The CDR3 sequence is 16 residues long. Looked up from germline, CDR1 is SGHRS and CDR2 is YFSETQ. V gave up 4 bases and J gave up 6 bases; unmatched junction bases: 9. CDR3 protein: CASSRTLAGVGNEQFF. DNA of the CDR3: TGCGCCAGCAGCCGGACACTAGCGGGAGTGGGCAATGAGCAGTTCTTC.

J is TRBJ2-5 and V is TRBV30; D remains unclear. This CDR3 is 14 amino acids long. The V and J ends lost 3 bases and 1 base respectively, with 12 bases between them. The germline V gene encodes CDR1 GTSNPN and CDR2 SVGIG (reference sequence). In nucleotides, the CDR3 is TGTGCCTGGAGACTCCCTGGCCCCCAAGAGACCCAGTACTTC. As protein: CAWRLPGPQETQYF.

This clone appeared a few times. The chain is built from TRBV10-3 and TRBJ2-1; 13 nucleotides match TRBD2. Germline assignment: CDR1 ENHRY and CDR2 SYGVKD. The CDR3 is 16 residues long. Trimming at V came to 0 bases and at J to 6 bases, leaving 2 bases not matched to a gene. Written as DNA, the CDR3 is TGTGCCATCAGTGAGTCGGGACTAGCGGGAATCAATGAGCAGTTCTTC. It yields the protein CAISESGLAGINEQFF.

The CDR3 sequence is CATSRDVAGGDTEAFF. In nucleotides, the CDR3 is TGTGCCACCAGCAGAGATGTTGCAGGAGGGGACACTGAAGCTTTCTTT. The chain is built from TRBV15 and TRBJ1-1; maybe TRBD1 (5 bases). V dropped 0 bases and J dropped 3 bases, with 14 bases sitting between them. Germline values: CDR1 LNHNV, CDR2 YYDKDF (reference sequence). The CDR3 is 16 amino acids.

This clone has a handful of counts. Distinct nucleotide sequences in the sample also encode this CDR3. This chain joins TRBV18 and TRBJ2-7, with TRBD1 matching over 11 bases. The CDR3 consists of 15 residues. V dropped 2 bases and J dropped 1; count of bases not matched to a gene: 1. The germline gives CDR1 KGHSH, CDR2 LQKENI. The CDR3 DNA is TGTGCCAGCTCACCAGGGACAGGGGGATCCTACGAGCAGTACTTC. This sequence encodes CASSPGTGGSYEQYF.